These 5 T cell receptor beta chains were sequenced from one sample in a study of CXCR3-negative and CXCR3-positive naive CD8 T cells. The TRB cDNA libraries were prepared by 5' RACE with UMI labels. TCRdb re-called the 5' RACE reads and shows each CDR3 protein once, DNA omitted. In all, the sample yields more than 45,000 distinct CDR3 sequences. The sample taken for sequencing was memory CD8+ T cells from blood. These receptors all stem from a human donor in good health. Some clones in this sample may be carry-over from other donors' samples.

This chain uses TRBV12-3 or TRBV12-4 with TRBJ2-1; the D gene TCRdb calls, TRBD1, cannot be checked with no DNA. The CDR3 has 14 amino acids. CDR3 loop: CASNPSGLFDEQFF.

The rearrangement joins TRBV7-3 to TRBJ2-3; the TRBD1 assignment by TCRdb is unverifiable without DNA. The CDR3 has 14 residues. Germline assignment: CDR1 SGHTA and CDR2 FQGTGA. The CDR3 reads CASSPDRLTDTQYF.

This chain joins TRBV14 and TRBJ2-7. The CDR3 loop spans 15 amino acids. CDR1 and CDR2 (germline): SGHDN, FVKESK. CDR3 amino acids: CASSQDRGFPYEQYF. The full variable domain, in which reference TRBV14 and TRBJ2-7 provide the parts outside the CDR3, is EAGVTQFPSHSVIEKGQTVTLRCDPISGHDNLYWYRRVMGKEIKFLLHFVKESKQDESGMPNNRFLAERTGGTYSTLKVQPAELEDSGVYFCASSQDRGFPYEQYFGPGTRLTVT.

The chain joins TRBV5-1 to TRBJ2-7; TCRdb reports TRBD2, a call that lacks DNA to check it against. Looked up from germline, CDR1 is SGHRS and CDR2 is YFSETQ. This CDR3 is built from 16 residues. The CDR3 loop reads CASSLEAGSGNYEQYF.

The gene calls are TRBV12-3 or TRBV12-4 and TRBJ2-2. The CDR3 spans 12 residues. CDR3 residues: CASSLTRGELFF.